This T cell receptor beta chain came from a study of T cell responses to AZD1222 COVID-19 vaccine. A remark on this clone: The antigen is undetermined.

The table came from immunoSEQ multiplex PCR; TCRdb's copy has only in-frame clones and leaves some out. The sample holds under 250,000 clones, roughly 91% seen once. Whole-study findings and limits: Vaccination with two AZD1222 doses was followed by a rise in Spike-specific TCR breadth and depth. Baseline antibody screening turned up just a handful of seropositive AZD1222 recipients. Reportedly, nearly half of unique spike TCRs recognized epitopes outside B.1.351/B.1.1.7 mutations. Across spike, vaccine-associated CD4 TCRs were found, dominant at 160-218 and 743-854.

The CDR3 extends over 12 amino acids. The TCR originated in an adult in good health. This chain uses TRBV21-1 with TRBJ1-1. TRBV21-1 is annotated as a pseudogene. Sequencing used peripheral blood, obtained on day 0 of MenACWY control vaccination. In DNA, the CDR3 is TGTGCCAGCTGCACCCGGGCAAATGAAGCTTTCTTT. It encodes CASCTRANEAFF.